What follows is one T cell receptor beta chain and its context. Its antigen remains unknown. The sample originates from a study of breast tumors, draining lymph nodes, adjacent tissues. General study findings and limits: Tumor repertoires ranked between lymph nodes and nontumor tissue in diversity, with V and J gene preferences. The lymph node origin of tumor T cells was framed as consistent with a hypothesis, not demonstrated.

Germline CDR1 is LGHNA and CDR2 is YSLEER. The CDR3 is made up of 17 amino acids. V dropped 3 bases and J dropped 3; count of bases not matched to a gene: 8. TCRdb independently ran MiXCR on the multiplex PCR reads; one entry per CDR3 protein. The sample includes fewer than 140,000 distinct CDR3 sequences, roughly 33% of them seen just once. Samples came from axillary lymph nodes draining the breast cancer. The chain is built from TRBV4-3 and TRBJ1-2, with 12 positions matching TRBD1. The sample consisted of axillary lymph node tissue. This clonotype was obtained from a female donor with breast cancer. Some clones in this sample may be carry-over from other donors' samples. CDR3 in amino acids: CASSQGAGTGGHYGYTF. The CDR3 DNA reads TGCGCCAGCAGCCAGGGGGCCGGGACAGGGGGCCACTATGGCTACACCTTC.